The sequence of this T cell receptor beta chain was determined in a study of early T cells in non-severe SARS-CoV-2 infection. TCRdb used MiXCR to reprocess the 5' RACE reads, holding one entry per CDR3 protein. Of about 70,000 distinct CDR3 sequences listed, roughly 14% are singletons. Germline V gives CDR1 SGHTA, CDR2 FQGNSA. CDR3 length: 17 residues. V shed 0 bases and J 5 bases; nucleotides not matched to a gene: 7. Sample: whole blood, taken at baseline. The chain couples TRBV7-2 to TRBJ2-3; TRBD2 aligns across 11 bases. This clonotype was sampled from an adult who was a healthcare worker with PCR-confirmed SARS-CoV-2 infection or an uninfected control (not recorded which). The CDR3 sequence is CASSLAPTLAGEDTQYF. For the CDR3, the DNA is TGTGCCAGCAGCTTAGCGCCAACACTAGCGGGAGAAGATACGCAGTATTTT.